Following are 30 T cell receptor beta chains from one sample sequenced in a study of identical twins. MiXCR was run by TCRdb on the 5' RACE reads, yielding one entry per CDR3 protein. The sample includes 240,000 or so distinct CDR3 sequences, about 10% seen only once; the top ten take about a tenth. Sequencing was carried out using memory T cells sorted from blood. These TCRs come from a man over 45 in good health.

This clonotype was seen ten or more times. V gene TRBV20-1 combines with J gene TRBJ1-5; 8 nucleotides line up with TRBD1. The CDR3 loop spans 14 amino acids. Trimming took 3 bases from V and 7 from J; bases not matched to a gene: 8. CDR1 is DFQATT, CDR2 SNEGSKA, per germline (reference sequence). CDR3 sequence reads: CSASIGQGRQPQHF. CDR3 sequence (DNA): TGCAGTGCTAGTATCGGACAGGGAAGGCAGCCCCAGCATTTT.

This clonotype was detected ten times or more. The chain links TRBV5-1 to TRBJ2-5; 9 bases are shared with TRBD1. Looked up from germline, CDR1 is SGHRS and CDR2 is YFSETQ. The junction had 6 bases not matched to a gene; V was cut back by 4 bases and J by 2 bases. The CDR3 sequence is 15 residues long. The CDR3 nucleotides read TGCGCCAGCAGCGTGACAGGGGGAGGGCAAGAGACCCAGTACTTC. Translated, it gives CASSVTGGGQETQYF.

This clonotype was counted at least ten times. The V gene is TRBV7-9, the J gene TRBJ1-5, with 8 bases that match TRBD1. The germline V gene has CDR1 SEHNR and CDR2 FQNEAQ (reference sequence). This CDR3 has 13 amino acids. After removal of 5 bases from V and 7 bases from J, the junction contained 4 bases not matched to a gene. The CDR3 sequence is CASSPGGGQPQHF. CDR3 in DNA: TGTGCCAGCAGCCCAGGGGGCGGCCAGCCCCAGCATTTT.

This clonotype was seen at least ten times. The genes are TRBV5-1 and TRBJ2-1; D gene unclear. V shed 0 bases and J shed 8 bases, with 18 bases lying between them. Germline V gives CDR1 SGHRS, CDR2 YFSETQ. There are 16 residues in the CDR3. The CDR3 DNA reads TGCGCCAGCAGCTTGGGTTTCCCGGGTCTTTTGGATGAGCAGTTCTTC. Amino acid sequence: CASSLGFPGLLDEQFF. The full variable domain, its missing parts supplied by reference TRBV5-1 and TRBJ2-1, is KAGVTQTPRYLIKTRGQQVTLSCSPISGHRSVSWYQQTPGQGLQFLFEYFSETQRNKGNFPGRFSGRQFSNSRSEMNVSTLELGDSALYLCASSLGFPGLLDEQFFGPGTRLTVL.

This chain uses TRBV7-2 with TRBJ1-2; D may be TRBD1 (6 bases). V shed 2 bases and J shed 8 bases, with 18 bases lying between them. The CDR3 runs to 15 residues. From germline, CDR1 is SGHTA and CDR2 FQGNSA. This chain's CDR3 is CASSLNGGQASGYTF. The CDR3 region has the DNA TGTGCCAGCAGCTTAAATGGGGGACAAGCTAGCGGCTACACCTTC.

There are many counts of this clonotype. V is TRBV12-3 or TRBV12-4 and J is TRBJ1-1; D remains ambiguous. The V end lost 3 bases, the J end lost 0 bases, and 8 bases lay between the germline ends. The CDR3 runs 14 residues. CDR3 protein: CASSLAGLNTEAFF. Written as DNA, the CDR3 is TGTGCCAGCAGTTTGGCAGGATTGAACACTGAAGCTTTCTTT.

The rearrangement uses TRBV3-1 and TRBJ2-1, with D unresolved. This CDR3 is built from 17 residues. The germline V and J ends were trimmed by 0 bases and 0 bases, with 12 bases remaining between them. Germline V lookup: CDR1 LGHDT, CDR2 YNNKEL (reference sequence). CDR3 DNA sequence: TGTGCCAGCAGCCAAGAGAGTAGAAACCCCTCCTACAATGAGCAGTTCTTC. It encodes CASSQESRNPSYNEQFF.

This clonotype was picked up a small number of times. The rearrangement joins TRBV29-1 to TRBJ2-3, with a tentative D call TRBD2 (5 bases). Per the germline V gene, CDR1 is SQVTM and CDR2 is ANQGSEA. CDR3 length: 12 residues. V lost 7 bases, J lost 3 bases, and 11 bases lay in between. The CDR3, as DNA: TGCAGCGCTACGACGGGGACAGATACGCAGTATTTT. This translates into CSATTGTDTQYF.

This rearrangement joins TRBV7-9 to TRBJ2-4, with a possible D match to TRBD2 (6 bases). The CDR3 extends over 15 amino acids. The germline V gene has CDR1 SEHNR and CDR2 FQNEAQ (reference sequence). V lost 5 bases to trimming and J lost 6 bases, with 17 bases between them. The CDR3 protein is CASSTPVGGGNIQYF. DNA for the CDR3: TGTGCCAGCAGCACCCCAGTCGGGGGTGGAAACATTCAGTACTTC.

V gene TRBV2 combines with J gene TRBJ1-1, with TRBD1 identical over 7 bases. Trimming removed 2 bases from V and 1 base from J; junction bases left unmatched: 4. The CDR3 extends over 15 amino acids. From germline, CDR1 is SNHLY and CDR2 FYNNEI. The chain's CDR3 is CASSESRGRNTEAFF. The CDR3 DNA is TGTGCCAGCAGTGAATCCAGGGGGAGGAACACTGAAGCTTTCTTT.

The CDR3 DNA sequence: TGTGCCAGCAGCCCTGGGACAGGGGGCGAGCAGTACTTC. This codes for CASSPGTGGEQYF. J is TRBJ2-7 and V is TRBV11-2, with 11 bases that match TRBD1. CDR1 and CDR2 (germline): SGHAT, FQNNGV. The V gene end was trimmed by 5 bases and the J gene end by 6 bases; junction bases not matched to a gene: 3. The CDR3 contains 13 residues.

This clonotype was observed at least ten times. The J gene is TRBJ1-1, the V gene TRBV12-3 or TRBV12-4; D gene unclear. Trimming removed 3 bases at V and 6 bases at J, with 11 bases between. The CDR3 is 13 amino acids. This chain's CDR3 is CASSFFSGSEAFF. In nucleotides, the CDR3 is TGTGCCAGCAGTTTTTTTTCGGGGTCTGAAGCTTTCTTT.

There are a few counts of this clonotype. The genes are TRBV20-1 and TRBJ1-5, with a possible D match to TRBD1 (6 bases). Trimming removed 5 bases at V and 3 bases at J, with 17 bases between. Germline-derived CDR1 and CDR2 are DFQATT and SNEGSKA (reference sequence). This CDR3 spans 15 amino acids. The CDR3 region has the DNA TGCAGTGCTTGCCCTTCCGGGACAATCAATCAGCCCCAGCATTTT. Residues: CSACPSGTINQPQHF.

This clonotype has a count of ten or more. The chain recombines TRBV20-1 with TRBJ2-5; a weak D match, TRBD2 (6 bases). V was trimmed by 1 base and J by 5 bases, leaving 11 bases between them. Germline loops: CDR1 DFQATT, CDR2 SNEGSKA (reference sequence). The CDR3 loop spans 13 amino acids. CDR3: CSARGFGGETQYF. The DNA for the CDR3 is TGCAGTGCTAGAGGATTCGGGGGTGAGACCCAGTACTTC.

This clonotype was recorded a few times. The CDR3 DNA reads as TGTGCCAGCAGCTTAGTGGCTTCTGAAGCTTTCTTT. It yields the protein CASSLVASEAFF. This chain uses TRBV5-5 with TRBJ1-1; D call uncertain. CDR3 size: 12 residues. V gave up 2 bases and J gave up 6 bases, with 8 bases separating them. Germline V CDR1 and CDR2: SGHKS, YYEKEE (reference sequence).

This clonotype was picked up a small number of times. The chain recombines TRBV5-5 with TRBJ2-2; perhaps D is TRBD1 or TRBD2 (5 bases each). The V and J ends lost 0 bases and 5 bases respectively, with 14 bases between them. Germline assignment: CDR1 SGHKS and CDR2 YYEKEE (reference sequence). This CDR3 contains 16 residues. The CDR3 DNA reads TGTGCCAGCAGCTTGGTATTTGGGACGCGGACCGGGGAGCTGTTTTTT. Its protein is CASSLVFGTRTGELFF.

This clonotype turned up a few times. The chain has TRBV7-2 and TRBJ2-3; no clear D gene. Germline V CDR1 and CDR2: SGHTA, FQGNSA. This CDR3 has 12 residues. The V and J ends lost 6 bases and 14 bases respectively, with 18 bases between them. The CDR3 loop reads CASSFPGKKGYF. The CDR3 DNA reads as TGTGCCAGCAGTTTTCCGGGCAAAAAGGGGTATTTT.

This clonotype was found many times. CDR3 sequence (DNA): TGTGCCAGCAGCTATGACAGGGGGAAATTGTTTTTT. Translated, it gives CASSYDRGKLFF. The chain employs TRBV5-4 and TRBJ1-4; TRBD1 aligns across 9 bases. The V gene's germline CDR1 is SGHNT and CDR2 YYREEE (reference sequence). V gave up 3 bases and J gave up 15 bases; unmatched junction bases: 6. The CDR3 runs to 12 residues.

The rearrangement uses TRBV20-1 and TRBJ2-3, with TRBD2 matching over 8 bases. The V gene's germline CDR1 is DFQATT and CDR2 SNEGSKA (reference sequence). The CDR3 extends over 16 amino acids. The trim removed 4 bases at V and 0 bases at J, leaving 9 bases unmatched. In DNA, the CDR3 is TGCAGTGCTAAACCAGCGGGAGCCTCTAGCACAGATACGCAGTATTTT. This encodes CSAKPAGASSTDTQYF.

This clonotype was picked up a small number of times. V and J are TRBV5-1 and TRBJ2-7, with TRBD1 matching 9 bases. CDR1 and CDR2 from the germline V gene are SGHRS and YFSETQ. V lost 4 bases to trimming and J lost 3 bases; unmatched junction nucleotides: 5. The CDR3 sequence is 14 residues long. CDR3 sequence (DNA): TGCGCCAGCAGCCCCTGGACAGGGGACTACGAGCAGTACTTC. As protein: CASSPWTGDYEQYF.

This clonotype was detected a few times. The chain has TRBV20-1 and TRBJ1-6, with D possibly TRBD1 on 5 matching bases. V lost 3 bases, J lost 8 bases, and 14 bases lay in between. Germline-derived CDR1 and CDR2 are DFQATT and SNEGSKA (reference sequence). The CDR3 sequence is 14 residues long. CDR3 sequence: CSARAGLWDSPLHF. In DNA, the CDR3 is TGCAGTGCTAGGGCAGGGCTTTGGGATTCACCCCTCCACTTT.

The chain recombines TRBV4-1 with TRBJ1-1; 8 bases map to TRBD1. J gave up 5 bases and V 4 bases, and 9 bases lay outside the gene matches. CDR3 length equals 15 residues. Germline V gene sequence: CDR1 MGHRA, CDR2 YSYEKL. CDR3 coding DNA: TGCGCCAGCAGCCCCGGAATGGACAGGGAAACTGAAGCTTTCTTT. Residues: CASSPGMDRETEAFF.

This sequence joins TRBV6-5 and TRBJ2-2; TRBD2 matches at 11 bases. Unmatched junction bases numbered 3, after V lost 2 bases and J lost 7 bases. In germline, CDR1 is MNHEY, CDR2 SVGAGI. There are 15 residues in the CDR3. The CDR3 bases are TGTGCCAGCAGTTACCGTAGCGGGAGGGGCGGGGAGCTGTTTTTT. It encodes CASSYRSGRGGELFF.

This clonotype was recorded a few times. The rearrangement uses TRBV18 and TRBJ2-5; D is tentatively TRBD1 or TRBD2 (5 bases each). The CDR3 extends over 16 amino acids. Looked up from germline, CDR1 is KGHSH and CDR2 is LQKENI. V dropped 5 bases and J dropped 2 bases, with 18 bases sitting between them. The DNA of the CDR3 is TGTGCCAGCTCAACTCGGGACGGCCGAATGCAAGAGACCCAGTACTTC. Translated, it gives CASSTRDGRMQETQYF.

This clonotype was seen more than once but under ten times. V usage is TRBV9 and J usage is TRBJ2-2; D perhaps matches TRBD2 (5 bases). This CDR3 spans 13 amino acids. Germline V CDR1 and CDR2: SGDLS, YYNGEE. Trimming left V 3 bases short and J 8 bases short, with 11 bases between. CDR3 coding DNA: TGTGCCAGCAGCGAAGAGGGAGTTGGGGAGCTGTTTTTT. This encodes CASSEEGVGELFF.

V is TRBV7-6 and J is TRBJ2-7, with 9 bases aligning to TRBD1. This CDR3 has 16 residues. Germline CDR1 and CDR2: SGHVS and FNYEAQ. V shed 1 base, J shed 4 bases, and the junction held 8 bases outside the gene matches. The CDR3 nucleotides are TGTGCCAGCAGCTTAGGTGACAGGGGGTTTCGGTACGAGCAGTACTTC. It translates to CASSLGDRGFRYEQYF.

This clonotype was recorded a few times. This rearrangement joins TRBV3-1 to TRBJ2-7; 10 positions match TRBD2. CDR1 LGHDT and CDR2 YNNKEL come from the germline V gene (reference sequence). V was pared by 3 bases and J by 5 bases, with 13 bases of the junction left unmatched. There are 17 residues in the CDR3. The CDR3 nucleotides are TGTGCCAGCAGCCACGGCGGTATGACTAGCGGGTCCCACGAGCAGTACTTC. It encodes CASSHGGMTSGSHEQYF.

This clonotype was detected a few times. The chain combines TRBV20-1 with TRBJ1-5; D unresolved. This CDR3 is built from 12 residues. CDR1 is DFQATT and CDR2 is SNEGSKA in the germline V gene (reference sequence). V was clipped by 0 bases and J by 4 bases, with 4 bases between them. The CDR3 spells CSARDRNQPQHF. The CDR3 region has the DNA TGCAGTGCTAGAGATCGGAATCAGCCCCAGCATTTT.

This clonotype has at least ten counts. The V and J genes are TRBV12-3 or TRBV12-4 and TRBJ2-1; possibly TRBD1 for D (6 bases). Trimming stripped 5 bases from V and 5 bases from J, with 13 bases between. The CDR3 extends over 14 amino acids. The CDR3 sequence is CASSPQGNNNEQFF. CDR3 nucleotide sequence: TGTGCCAGCAGTCCTCAGGGGAACAACAATGAGCAGTTCTTC.

In this sample, this clonotype turned up many times. The rearrangement joins TRBV10-3 to TRBJ2-3; D gene uncertain. V lost 4 bases and J lost 0, with 5 bases in between. This CDR3 comprises 13 residues. CDR1 is ENHRY and CDR2 is SYGVKD in the germline V gene. CDR3 region: CAISVTSTDTQYF. In DNA form, the CDR3 reads TGTGCCATCAGTGTGACTAGCACAGATACGCAGTATTTT.